This TCR beta chain was sequenced during a study of T cell responses to AZD1222 COVID-19 vaccine. Overall study findings and caveats: Among vaccine-associated CD4 TCRs, coverage spanned spike, with dominance at 160-218 and 743-854.

The data were produced by immunoSEQ multiplex PCR, yet TCRdb's version contains in-frame clones alone and is incomplete. The sample records around 78,000 clones, about 90% being singletons. On this clone: Its specificity is not known.

CDR1 and CDR2 from the germline V gene are MDHEN and SYDVKM. V was trimmed by 0 bases and J by 13 bases, leaving 18 bases between them. The CDR3 covers 15 residues. This sequence was found in an adult who received the AZD1222 COVID-19 vaccine. The sample in question was peripheral blood, obtained 28 days after the second AZD1222 dose. V usage is TRBV28 and J usage is TRBJ1-4; tentatively, D is TRBD1 (6 bases). For the CDR3, the DNA is TGTGCCAGCAGTTTATGGGGGGGCGGTCGGTCCGCACTGTTTTTT. Protein product: CASSLWGGGRSALFF.